This TCR beta chain stems from a study of blood T cell repertoires in COVID-19 (dated by TCRdb to about 2020). Background on the whole study: Samples from collaborators originated in the United States, Italy and Spain and spanned both the acute and convalescent phases of COVID-19. Deeply sampled blood TCRbeta repertoires from subjects exposed to, actively infected with, or recovered from COVID-19 were included in the dataset. The material from the prospective study consisted of cDNA or gDNA derived from T cells, B-cell-depleted T cells, or PBMCs. The repertoires were made available in a free public database intended to serve as a resource for research on the immune response to SARS-CoV-2. Samples were obtained from the ongoing ImmuneRACE study (first 160 participants) and from 1,254 subjects provided by 6 global collaborators. HLA class I and class II types, where available, came from metadata supplied by the sample provider rather than from assay-based typing. Nearly every sample came with metadata listing a de-identified subject ID, COVID-19 status, age in years and sex.

Overall results and qualifications from the work: How much clinical and demographic metadata was included differed by source and by participant, and the metadata was provided uncurated.

For this clone: Its specific antigen is unknown. No much larger clonotype is one base removed from it; base qualities were not supplied.

The immunoSEQ Assay, a bias-controlled multiplex PCR, was used to amplify TCRbeta CDR3 regions from genomic DNA. Per the original workflow: Within the assay, amplification of reference gene primers was used to estimate how many nucleated cells each sample contained. Sequence reads were collapsed and filtered to measure the absolute abundance of every unique TCRbeta CDR3 rearrangement. For each sample, productive Simpson clonality was calculated by taking the square root of Simpson's diversity index across productive rearrangements. The source is immuneACCESS, and TCRdb retained only in-frame sequences with V and J called. Part of the clones is not carried over; for the studies checked, unresolved V genes explain less than half of this, and the remainder is unexplained. V and J calls and clone size are given by that table; D and trimming were obtained from the DNA. A total of under 200,000 clones appear in this sample, 88% of them only once. The ten largest make up approximately 5.6% of the sample.

The CDR3 starts with the cysteine, ends with the phenylalanine, and has 15 residues. Just CDR3 DNA is preserved here, 45 bases in frame from base 1. In the germline V gene (reference sequence), CDR1 corresponds to SEHNR and CDR2 to FQNEAQ. Unmatched junction bases come to 15, with V trimmed by 5 bases and J by 11 bases. Each collaborating institution followed its own protocols to collect whole blood in K2EDTA tubes. For TCRbeta analysis, collaborators shipped samples as frozen whole blood, isolated PBMCs, or DNA extracted from either of those sample types. Material for sequencing was peripheral blood. The clonotype originates from a man in his forties with active or convalescent COVID-19. The rearrangement combines TRBV7-9 with TRBJ1-1, and 9 junction bases match TRBD1. In nucleotides, the sequence is TGTGCCAGCAGCCCGCTACAGGGGGCAGGTCCCGAGGCTTTCTTT. Its translation is CASSPLQGAGPEAFF.